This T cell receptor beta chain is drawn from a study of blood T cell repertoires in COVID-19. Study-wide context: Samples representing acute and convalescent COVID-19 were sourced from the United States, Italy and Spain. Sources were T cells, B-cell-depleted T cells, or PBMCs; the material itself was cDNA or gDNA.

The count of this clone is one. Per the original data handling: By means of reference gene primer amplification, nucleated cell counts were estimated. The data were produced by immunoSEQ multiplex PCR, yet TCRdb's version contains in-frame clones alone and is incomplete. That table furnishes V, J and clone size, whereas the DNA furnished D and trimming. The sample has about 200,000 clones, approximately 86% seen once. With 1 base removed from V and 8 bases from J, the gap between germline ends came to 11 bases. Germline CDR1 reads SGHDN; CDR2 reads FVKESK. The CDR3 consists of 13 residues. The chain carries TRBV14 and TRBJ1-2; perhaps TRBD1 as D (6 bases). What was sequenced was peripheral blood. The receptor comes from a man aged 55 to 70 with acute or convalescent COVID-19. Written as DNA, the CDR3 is TGTGCCAGCAGCCAAGTACGGGGGGCGGGCTACACCTTC. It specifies CASSQVRGAGYTF.